This TCR beta chain was retrieved from a study of blood T cell repertoires in COVID-19. At the level of the study: T cells, B-cell-depleted T cells, or PBMCs provided the cDNA or gDNA that served as material.

Some clones are missing from TCRdb's copy, which holds only in-frame ones; the method was immunoSEQ multiplex PCR. The sample has around 100,000 clones, around 89% seen once. The V gene end was trimmed by 6 bases and the J gene end by 10 bases; junction bases not matched to a gene: 12. CDR3 length: 15 amino acids. Germline V gene data show CDR1 as MDHEN and CDR2 as SYDVKM. This receptor was obtained from a woman aged 45 to 65 with acute or convalescent COVID-19. This rearrangement joins TRBV28 to TRBJ1-6; 7 nucleotides agree with TRBD1. Source material: peripheral blood. In DNA, the CDR3 is TGTGCCAGCAGGTCCGACAGGGTAGGCAACTCACCCCTCCACTTT. Protein sequence: CASRSDRVGNSPLHF.